These 2 T cell receptor beta chains were sequenced from one sample in a study of vaccination effects on CD4 cells after COVID-19. Before sequencing took place, the ViraFEST assay used viral peptide pools to expand antigen-specific CD4+ T cells. Subsequent to a culture period of about nine days, CD4+ T cells were isolated. The antigens of these receptors remain unknown. TCRdb's copy holds only in-frame clones and misses some; the assay was immunoSEQ multiplex PCR. This sample has tens of thousands of clones, with approximately 79% found just once. Material: CD4+ T cells from PBMCs cultured with HCoV-229E spike peptides, obtained before COVID-19 vaccination. These receptors all come from a human donor who received a COVID-19 vaccine.

The rearrangement links TRBV5-4 to TRBJ2-2; the D gene could be TRBD1 or TRBD2 (5 bases each). V lost 4 bases and J 6 bases, leaving 13 bases between the germline ends. Germline values: CDR1 SGHNT, CDR2 YYREEE (reference sequence). This CDR3 region has 14 residues. CDR3 amino acids: CASSPVGVSGELFF. The CDR3 region has the DNA TGTGCCAGCAGCCCGGTGGGGGTTTCCGGGGAGCTGTTTTTT.

This clone appeared a single time. The genes are TRBV14 and TRBJ2-5, with unresolved D. From germline, CDR1 is SGHDN and CDR2 FVKESK. The CDR3 runs to 13 residues. The germline V and J ends were trimmed by 4 bases and 2 bases, with 8 bases remaining between them. For the CDR3, the DNA is TGTGCCAGCAGCCCAACACTGCAAGAGACCCAGTACTTC. It yields the protein CASSPTLQETQYF.